This TCR beta chain was sequenced in a study of blood T cell repertoires in COVID-19. Study-level background: Samples of COVID-19 (acute and convalescent) were obtained from the United States, Italy and Spain.

CDR1 KGHSH and CDR2 LQKENI come from the germline V gene. The CDR3 consists of 19 residues. The V and J ends lost 1 base and 5 bases, in that order; junction bases with no gene match: 16. As originally analysed: Amplification with reference gene primers provided the estimates of nucleated cell counts. The assay was immunoSEQ multiplex PCR, and TCRdb's table has in-frame clones only and misses some. V, J and clone size are taken as reported in that table, and D and trimming were inferred from the DNA itself. This table holds about 300,000 clones, about nine tenths found once. The receptor comes from a woman in her 30s with COVID-19, enrolled during active disease. Sequenced input: peripheral blood. The V call is TRBV18, the J call TRBJ2-3; 9 bases align to TRBD2. This chain's CDR3 is CASSPQGSGGSGSRDTQYF. Written as DNA, the CDR3 is TGTGCCAGCTCACCACAAGGTAGCGGGGGTTCCGGCAGTCGAGATACGCAGTATTTT.